This T cell receptor beta chain was sequenced in a study of radiation and T cells in renal cell carcinoma. Some clones are missing from TCRdb's copy, which holds only in-frame ones; the method was immunoSEQ multiplex PCR. The data show some 100,000 clones, over 75% seen once. Notes on the study in general: From baseline, blood top tumor clonotypes peaked at 2 weeks post-radiation.

A note on this clone: The antigen is undetermined.

The time point denotes: baseline pretreatment blood. Noted treatment: 15 Gy SBRT to primary tumor, nephrectomy 4 weeks later. Material: blood, obtained from a patient whose treatment included radiotherapy and nephrectomy. The clonotype comes from a man aged 55 to 70 with renal cell carcinoma.

The CDR3 here is CASSLGLSVETQYF. The CDR3 coding sequence is TGCGCCAGCAGCTTGGGTCTCTCCGTGGAGACCCAGTACTTC. The chain combines TRBV5-1 with TRBJ2-5; D not resolved. CDR3 length: 14 amino acids. The germline V gene has CDR1 SGHRS and CDR2 YFSETQ. V was cut by 0 bases and J by 5 bases, with 11 bases left in between.